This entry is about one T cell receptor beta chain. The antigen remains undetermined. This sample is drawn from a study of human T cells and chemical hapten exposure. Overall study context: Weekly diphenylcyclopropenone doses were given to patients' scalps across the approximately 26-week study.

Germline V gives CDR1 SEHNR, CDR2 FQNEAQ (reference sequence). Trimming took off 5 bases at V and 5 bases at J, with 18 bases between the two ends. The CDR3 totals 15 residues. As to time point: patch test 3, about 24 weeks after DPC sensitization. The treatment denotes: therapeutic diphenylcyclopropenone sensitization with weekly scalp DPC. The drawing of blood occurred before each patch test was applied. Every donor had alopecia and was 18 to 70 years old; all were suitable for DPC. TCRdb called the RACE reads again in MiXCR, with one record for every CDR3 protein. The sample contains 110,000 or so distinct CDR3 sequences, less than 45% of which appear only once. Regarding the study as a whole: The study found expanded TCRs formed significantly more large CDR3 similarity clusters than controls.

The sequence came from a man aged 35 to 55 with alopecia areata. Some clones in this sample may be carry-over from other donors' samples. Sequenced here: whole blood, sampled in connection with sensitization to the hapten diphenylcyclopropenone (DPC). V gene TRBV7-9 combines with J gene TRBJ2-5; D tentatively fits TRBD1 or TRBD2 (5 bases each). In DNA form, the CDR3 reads TGTGCCAGCAGCCTACCCGGGACGGCGAGGGAGACCCAGTACTTC. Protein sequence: CASSLPGTARETQYF.